A selection of T cell receptor beta chains follows, all from one sample in a study of circulating tumor DNA in untreated peripheral T-cell lymphoma. The protocol was immunoSEQ multiplex PCR, while the TCRdb copy is restricted to in-frame clones and leaves out a portion. The sample includes about 8,900 clones, roughly 82% of them seen just once. Sample: tumor tissue. The source of these receptors is a human donor with peripheral T-cell lymphoma. Each CDR3 is given with its conserved first and last residue. A D gene is named only where the DNA matches it firmly. Clone size is given for some rows only: seen once, a few or many times, or a class if the clone is expanded.

TRBJ1-6	-	TRBV30	TRBD1	CAWSGRDRFGNSPLHF
TRBJ1-1	-	TRBV10-2	-	CASSEGNGEAFF
TRBJ1-2	few	TRBV30	-	CAWSVPVNYGYTF
TRBJ1-3	-	TRBV19	-	CASKKWRTGNTIYF
TRBJ1-3	-	TRBV5-1	-	CASSSLSPGNTIYF
TRBJ1-1	-	TRBV6-8	TRBD1	CASRTTGGREAFF
TRBJ2-4	-	TRBV6-8	TRBD2	CASSSFERGPGIQYF
TRBJ1-2	-	TRBV28	-	CASSPGNYGYTF
TRBJ2-1	-	TRBV6-8	-	CAIRGDSGNEQFF
TRBJ1-1	-	TRBV19	TRBD1	CASSTQGVATEAFF
TRBJ1-2	-	TRBV6-8	TRBD1	CASSYRTGGGYGYTF
TRBJ1-4	-	TRBV19	TRBD1	CASSMLGQTNEKLFF
TRBJ2-7	medium-sized	TRBV19	TRBD1	CASSMGTGSSYEQYF
TRBJ1-1	once	TRBV11-3	-	CASSVDGLLGMNTEAFF
TRBJ2-3	once	TRBV11-3	TRBD2	CASSLGLAEDTQYF
TRBJ1-1	-	TRBV6-8	-	CASSYGSHEAFF
TRBJ2-7	-	TRBV15	-	CATSRGGAVSYEQYF
TRBJ1-1	-	TRBV6-8	-	CASRAGGLEAFF
TRBJ2-3	-	TRBV7-7	-	CASSSGAPNTDTQYF
TRBJ1-5	-	TRBV12-5	-	CASVTGTGGEYGNQPQHF
TRBJ1-2	once	TRBV19	-	CASSRAINGYTF
TRBJ1-1	-	TRBV19	-	CASSTITETTEAFF
TRBJ1-2	-	TRBV27	-	CASSPTGRPNYGYTF
TRBJ1-6	-	TRBV11-3	-	CASSLVGRTNSPLHF
TRBJ1-2	-	TRBV19	TRBD1	CASTRTGVAYGYTF
TRBJ1-1	-	TRBV19	-	CASSIGRLTEAFF
TRBJ1-3	-	TRBV19	-	CASTIQGSGNTIYF
TRBJ1-6	-	TRBV15	-	CATSRDRQSSSYNSPLHF
TRBJ1-4	-	TRBV6-8	-	CASTGYGNEKLFF
TRBJ2-3	-	TRBV6-8	-	CALGTTLGTDTQYF
TRBJ1-1	-	TRBV11-3	-	CASSFEGLDTEAFF
TRBJ1-5	-	TRBV6-8	-	CASTFTSGANQPQHF
TRBJ2-6	once	TRBV7-1	TRBD1	CASSSTYPVRDRGSSGANVLTF
TRBJ1-1	-	TRBV6-8	TRBD1	CAISGTAAYTEAFF
TRBJ2-7	-	TRBV19	-	CASSLTVTYEQYF
TRBJ1-4	-	TRBV30	TRBD1	CAWTRTGEFEKLFF
TRBJ1-1	-	TRBV12-5	-	CASGLVPDKNTEAFF